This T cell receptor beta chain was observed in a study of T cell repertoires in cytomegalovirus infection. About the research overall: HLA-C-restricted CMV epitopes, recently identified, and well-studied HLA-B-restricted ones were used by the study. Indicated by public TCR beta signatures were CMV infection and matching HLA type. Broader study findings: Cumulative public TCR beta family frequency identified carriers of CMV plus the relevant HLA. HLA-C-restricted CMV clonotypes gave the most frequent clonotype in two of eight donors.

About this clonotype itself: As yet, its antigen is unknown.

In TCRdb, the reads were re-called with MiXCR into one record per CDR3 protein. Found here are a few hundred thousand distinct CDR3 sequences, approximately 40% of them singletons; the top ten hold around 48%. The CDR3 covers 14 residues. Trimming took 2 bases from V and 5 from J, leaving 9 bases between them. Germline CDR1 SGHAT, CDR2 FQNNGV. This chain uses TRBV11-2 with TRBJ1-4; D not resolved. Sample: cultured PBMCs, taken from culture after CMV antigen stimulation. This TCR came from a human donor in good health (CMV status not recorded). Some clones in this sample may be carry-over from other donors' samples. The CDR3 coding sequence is TGTGCCAGCAGCTTAAACCCCGGGAATGAAAAACTGTTTTTT. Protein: CASSLNPGNEKLFF.